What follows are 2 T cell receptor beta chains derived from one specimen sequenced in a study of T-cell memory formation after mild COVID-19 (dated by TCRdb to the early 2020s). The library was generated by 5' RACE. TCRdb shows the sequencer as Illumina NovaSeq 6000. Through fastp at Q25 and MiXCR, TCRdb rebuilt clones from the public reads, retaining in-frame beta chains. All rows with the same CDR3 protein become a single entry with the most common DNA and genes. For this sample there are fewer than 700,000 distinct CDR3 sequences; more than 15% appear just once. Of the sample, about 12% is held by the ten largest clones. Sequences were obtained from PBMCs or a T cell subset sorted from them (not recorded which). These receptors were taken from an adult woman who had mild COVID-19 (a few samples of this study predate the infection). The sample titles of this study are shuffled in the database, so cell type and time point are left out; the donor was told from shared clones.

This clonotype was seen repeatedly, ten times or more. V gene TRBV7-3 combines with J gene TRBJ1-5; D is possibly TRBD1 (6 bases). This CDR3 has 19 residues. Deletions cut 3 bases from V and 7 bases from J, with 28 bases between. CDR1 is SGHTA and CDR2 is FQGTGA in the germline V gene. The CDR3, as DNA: TGTGCCAGCAGCTTGGCCGTCCAGGGGAAACCCTCATATAGGCAGCCCCAGCATTTT. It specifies CASSLAVQGKPSYRQPQHF. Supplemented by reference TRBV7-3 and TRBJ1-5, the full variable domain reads GAGVSQTPSNKVTEKGKYVELRCDPISGHTALYWYRQSLGQGPEFLIYFQGTGAADDSGLPNDRFFAVRPEGSVSTLKIQRTERGDSAVYLCASSLAVQGKPSYRQPQHFGDGTRLSIL.

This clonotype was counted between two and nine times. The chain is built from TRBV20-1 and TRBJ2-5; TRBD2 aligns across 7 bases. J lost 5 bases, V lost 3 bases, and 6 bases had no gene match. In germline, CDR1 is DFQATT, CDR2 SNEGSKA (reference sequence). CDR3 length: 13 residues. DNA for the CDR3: TGCAGTGCTAGGAAGCGGGGTTGGGAGACCCAGTACTTC. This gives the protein CSARKRGWETQYF.